Detailed here is one T cell receptor beta chain. Original processing methods: Cell counts per sample came from amplifying reference gene primers. Libraries were prepared by immunoSEQ multiplex PCR; TCRdb keeps only in-frame clonotypes and omits some of them. Clone size and the V and J calls come from that table; the DNA yielded D and trimming. This sample has roughly 100,000 clones, with about nine tenths found just once. Enrolled during active infection, Seattle patients were then followed longitudinally. The CDR3 extends over 15 amino acids. Germline V gene lookup returns CDR1 SGHTA and CDR2 FQGNSA. The V end lost 5 bases, the J end lost 6 bases, and 17 bases lay between the germline ends. The data were obtained in a study of blood T cell repertoires in COVID-19. The overall study: Whether acute or convalescent, the COVID-19 samples came from the United States, Italy and Spain. From T cells, B-cell-depleted T cells, or PBMCs came the material, which was cDNA or gDNA.

The sequence was collected from a woman in her fifties or sixties with COVID-19, enrolled during active disease. The chain has TRBV7-2 and TRBJ1-5; D remains unclear. Specimen: peripheral blood. The CDR3 loop reads CASSATVLPSQPQHF. CDR3 coding DNA: TGTGCCAGCAGCGCTACCGTCCTTCCGAGTCAGCCCCAGCATTTT.